A single sample gave rise to the 20 T cell receptor beta chains below, sequenced in a study of technical replicates of blood from a handful of donors. Here immunoSEQ multiplex PCR was the method, and the copy in TCRdb shows in-frame clones only, minus some. The sample consists of 84,000 or so clones, about 95% of them appearing once. Sample: T cells isolated from PBMCs. The origin of the receptors is a human donor in good health.

The CDR3 nucleotides are TGTGCCAGCAGCCGACGACAGGGGGCAGAGGCTGAAGCTTTCTTT. Its translation: CASSRRQGAEAEAFF. The V and J genes are TRBV11-3 and TRBJ1-1; the match to TRBD1 covers 10 bases. J was trimmed by 6 bases and V by 5 bases; bases with no gene match: 9. The length of the CDR3 is 15 residues. The germline gives CDR1 SGHNT, CDR2 YENEEA. Full variable domain (outside the CDR3, taken from reference TRBV11-3 and TRBJ1-1): EAGVVQSPRYKIIEKKQPVAFWCNPISGHNTLYWYLQNLGQGPELLIRYENEEAVDDSQLPKDRFSAERLKGVDSTLKIQPAELGDSAVYLCASSRRQGAEAEAFFGQGTRLTVV.

The rearrangement links TRBV4-1 to TRBJ2-5; 8 nucleotides match TRBD1. The CDR3 consists of 15 residues. CDR1 MGHRA and CDR2 YSYEKL come from the germline V gene. Germline trimming cut 3 bases from V and 1 base from J; bases unmatched to any gene: 4. Here the CDR3 DNA reads TGCGCCAGCAGCCAGGATGACAGGGGCCAAGAGACCCAGTACTTC. This encodes CASSQDDRGQETQYF.

V is TRBV15 and J is TRBJ2-7; maybe TRBD2 (6 bases). V was cut by 3 bases and J by 0 bases, with 9 bases left in between. Germline values: CDR1 LNHNV, CDR2 YYDKDF (reference sequence). CDR3 length: 14 residues. This CDR3 reads CATSRGGPSYEQYF. The DNA of the CDR3 is TGTGCCACCAGCAGGGGGGGTCCCTCCTACGAGCAGTACTTC.

This chain uses TRBV4-1 with TRBJ1-1; a weak D match, TRBD1 (6 bases). V shed 0 bases and J shed 11 bases, with 19 bases lying between them. The CDR3 is 15 amino acids. The V gene's germline CDR1 is MGHRA and CDR2 YSYEKL. CDR3 loop: CASSQDWAGVLRAFF. CDR3 DNA sequence: TGCGCCAGCAGCCAAGATTGGGCAGGGGTACTTCGGGCTTTCTTT.

This clone came up once. In DNA form, the CDR3 reads TGTGCCAGCAGCCCTCTAGGACTAGCGGGATCAGATACGCAGTATTTT. Translating gives CASSPLGLAGSDTQYF. The gene calls are TRBV7-9 and TRBJ2-3; 12 bases map to TRBD2. Trimming cost V 5 bases and J 4 bases; bases outside gene matches: 7. CDR1 SEHNR and CDR2 FQNEAQ come from the germline V gene (reference sequence). This CDR3 contains 16 residues.

The J gene is TRBJ2-1, the V gene TRBV4-1; 9 bases are shared with TRBD1. Germline CDR1 MGHRA, CDR2 YSYEKL. The CDR3 extends over 16 amino acids. With V trimmed by 1 base and J by 6 bases, 7 bases remained unmatched. The CDR3 protein is CASSQGGTGSFNEQFF. In DNA, the CDR3 is TGCGCCAGCAGCCAAGGGGGGACAGGGAGTTTCAATGAGCAGTTCTTC.

This chain joins TRBV19 and TRBJ2-7, with 9 positions matching TRBD1. Germline lookup yields CDR1 LNHDA and CDR2 SQIVND (reference sequence). The CDR3 has 13 amino acids. J lost 8 bases, V lost 4 bases, and 6 bases had no gene match. The CDR3, as DNA: TGTGCCAGTAGTACAGGGACAGGGCGTCAGCAGTACTTC. Translation gives CASSTGTGRQQYF.

The chain links TRBV6-1 to TRBJ2-3; 9 bases are shared with TRBD2. Per germline, CDR1 MNHNS and CDR2 SASEGT. V was clipped by 3 bases and J by 2 bases; unmatched bases: 3. There are 15 residues in the CDR3. The CDR3, as DNA: TGTGCCAGCAGTGATGCTAGCGGGGACACAGATACGCAGTATTTT. Translation gives CASSDASGDTDTQYF.

The V call is TRBV13, the J call TRBJ2-3; 8 bases fit TRBD2. The CDR3 totals 14 residues. The ends lost 0 bases at V and 10 bases at J; junction bases unmatched: 6. The germline V gene has CDR1 PRHDT and CDR2 FYEKMQ (reference sequence). CDR3 protein: CASSLGLTSGSQYF. For the CDR3, the DNA is TGTGCCAGCAGCTTAGGCCTAACTAGCGGCTCGCAGTATTTT. Full variable domain (outside the CDR3, taken from reference TRBV13 and TRBJ2-3): AAGVIQSPRHLIKEKRETATLKCYPIPRHDTVYWYQQGPGQDPQFLISFYEKMQSDKGSIPDRFSAQQFSDYHSELNMSSLELGDSALYFCASSLGLTSGSQYFGPGTRLTVL.

The chain couples TRBV28 to TRBJ2-1, with TRBD2 identical over 15 bases. This CDR3 is built from 16 residues. Looked up from germline, CDR1 is MDHEN and CDR2 is SYDVKM. J gave up 7 bases and V 5 bases, and 6 bases lay outside the gene matches. The DNA of the CDR3 is TGTGCCAGCAGTAAACTGGGACTAGCGGGAGGAAATGAGCAGTTCTTC. Its translation: CASSKLGLAGGNEQFF.

V is TRBV2 and J is TRBJ1-6; D might be TRBD1 (5 bases). This CDR3 comprises 16 residues. Between the trimmed V and J ends, which lost 1 base and 6 bases, there was a span of 13 bases. Looked up from germline, CDR1 is SNHLY and CDR2 is FYNNEI. This CDR3 is CASSEGRGSVNSPLHF. The DNA for the CDR3 is TGTGCCAGCAGTGAAGGAAGGGGCTCAGTTAATTCACCCCTCCACTTT.

The V gene is TRBV30, the J gene TRBJ2-5; a possible D gene is TRBD2 (7 bases). This CDR3 has 13 residues. Germline V gene sequence: CDR1 GTSNPN, CDR2 SVGIG (reference sequence). The V end lost 0 bases, the J end lost 4 bases, and 9 bases lay between the germline ends. The chain's CDR3 is CAWSVGGRETQYF. The CDR3 DNA reads as TGTGCCTGGAGTGTCGGGGGGCGAGAGACCCAGTACTTC. The whole variable domain, remainder taken from reference TRBV30 and TRBJ2-5, is SQTIHQWPATLVQPVGSPLSLECTVEGTSNPNLYWYRQAAGRGLQLLFYSVGIGQISSEVPQNLSASRPQDRQFILSSKKLLLSDSGFYLCAWSVGGRETQYFGPGTRLLVL.

The chain links TRBV6-1 to TRBJ2-5; TRBD1 aligns across 7 bases. The CDR3 totals 12 residues. The V segment lost 2 bases and the J segment 12 bases; nucleotides outside the gene matches: 6. Germline loops: CDR1 MNHNS, CDR2 SASEGT. The CDR3 region is CASSESRDSEYF. Here the CDR3 DNA reads TGTGCCAGCAGTGAAAGTCGGGACAGCGAGTACTTC.

The rearrangement joins TRBV20-1 to TRBJ1-1, with D maybe TRBD1 (5 bases). Germline V gene lookup returns CDR1 DFQATT and CDR2 SNEGSKA (reference sequence). This CDR3 region has 11 residues. Trimming removed 2 bases at V and 8 bases at J, with 9 bases between. The CDR3 loop reads CSARLRGEAFF. The CDR3 bases are TGCAGTGCTAGATTAAGGGGCGAAGCTTTCTTT.

The V and J genes are TRBV28 and TRBJ1-5; 7 bases map to TRBD1. In germline, CDR1 is MDHEN, CDR2 SYDVKM. This CDR3 is built from 20 residues. V dropped 6 bases and J dropped 2; count of bases not matched to a gene: 22. The CDR3 DNA follows: TGTGCCAGCAGCCGTACAGGGGTGACAACTGATTTTTTTGGCAATCAGCCCCAGCATTTT. It specifies CASSRTGVTTDFFGNQPQHF.

The chain combines TRBV28 with TRBJ2-1, with unresolved D. CDR3 size: 14 residues. Germline V gene data show CDR1 as MDHEN and CDR2 as SYDVKM. V dropped 3 bases and J dropped 2 bases, with 8 bases sitting between them. CDR3 coding DNA: TGTGCCAGCAGTTTCAGCAGGACCTACAATGAGCAGTTCTTC. This encodes CASSFSRTYNEQFF.

The chain joins TRBV19 to TRBJ2-7; D remains unclear. This CDR3 has 13 residues. V was clipped by 10 bases and J by 8 bases, with 21 bases between them. CDR1 is LNHDA and CDR2 is SQIVND in the germline V gene (reference sequence). As DNA, the CDR3 is TGTGCCACCAAGAAGCGTGGTCAGCATCAGCAGTACTTC. It codes for CATKKRGQHQQYF.

V and J are TRBV30 and TRBJ2-7, with 11 bases aligning to TRBD2. Germline loops: CDR1 GTSNPN, CDR2 SVGIG (reference sequence). Trimming removed 0 bases from V and 2 bases from J; junction bases left unmatched: 3. There are 15 residues in the CDR3. The chain's CDR3 is CAWSVGTSGPYEQYF. CDR3 sequence (DNA): TGTGCCTGGAGTGTTGGGACTAGCGGTCCCTACGAGCAGTACTTC.

This rearrangement joins TRBV5-1 to TRBJ2-1; 7 bases line up with TRBD2. CDR1 and CDR2 from the germline V gene are SGHRS and YFSETQ. The CDR3 loop spans 16 amino acids. V shed 3 bases, J shed 1 base, and the junction held 7 bases outside the gene matches. The CDR3 DNA follows: TGCGCCAGCAGCTGGGACTATCCTAAATCCTACAATGAGCAGTTCTTC. Encoded protein: CASSWDYPKSYNEQFF.

The V gene is TRBV10-3, the J gene TRBJ2-5; D gene ambiguous. Germline-derived CDR1 and CDR2 are ENHRY and SYGVKD. The CDR3 extends over 12 amino acids. The V gene lost 7 bases and the J gene lost 0 bases, with 6 bases spanning the gap. CDR3 nucleotide sequence: TGTGCCATCAAAGGAGACCAAGAGACCCAGTACTTC. Protein sequence: CAIKGDQETQYF.